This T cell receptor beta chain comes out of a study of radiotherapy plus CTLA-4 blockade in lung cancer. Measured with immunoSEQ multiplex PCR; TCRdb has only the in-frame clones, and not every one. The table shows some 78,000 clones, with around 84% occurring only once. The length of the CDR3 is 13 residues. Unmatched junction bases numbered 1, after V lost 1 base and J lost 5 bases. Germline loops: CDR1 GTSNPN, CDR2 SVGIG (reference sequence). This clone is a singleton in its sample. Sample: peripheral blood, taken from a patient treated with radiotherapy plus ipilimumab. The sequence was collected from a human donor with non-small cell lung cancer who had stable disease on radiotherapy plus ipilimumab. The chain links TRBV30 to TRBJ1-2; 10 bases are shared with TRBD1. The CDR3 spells CAWSGTGGYGYTF. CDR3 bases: TGTGCCTGGAGTGGGACAGGGGGATATGGCTACACCTTC.